The 11 T cell receptor beta chains in this list originate from one sample, sequenced in a study of T-cell reconstitution after alpha-beta-depleted transplantation in children. A TCRbeta library incorporating unique molecular identifiers was prepared. TCRdb processed the PCR reads anew with MiXCR; each CDR3 protein has one entry. The data show approximately 980,000 distinct CDR3 sequences, with around 30% seen just once and approximately 30% held by the top ten. This specimen was PBMCs, mostly from graft donor cells, taken 360 days after TCRalphabeta/CD19-depleted stem cell transplant. The origin of the receptors is a boy under two years old who had a stem cell transplant for SCID, so the T cells may come from the graft donor.

V is TRBV12-3 or TRBV12-4 and J is TRBJ1-6; D remains unclear. There are 15 residues in the CDR3. The V end lost 7 bases, the J end lost 10 bases, and 20 bases lay between the germline ends. CDR3 nucleotide sequence: TGTGCCAGCACGGCCGTAGGAGGGCCGAGCTCACCCCTCCACTTT. Encoded protein: CASTAVGGPSSPLHF.

The rearrangement links TRBV5-1 to TRBJ1-1; D might be TRBD1 (6 bases). The V end lost 2 bases, the J end lost 5 bases, and 13 bases lay between the germline ends. Per the germline V gene, CDR1 is SGHRS and CDR2 is YFSETQ. This CDR3 is 14 amino acids long. The CDR3 sequence is CASSLSTGRTEAFF. CDR3 coding DNA: TGCGCCAGCAGCTTAAGCACAGGGAGGACTGAAGCTTTCTTT.

Written as DNA, the CDR3 is TGTGCCAGCAGCAAGACAGGGGCCGTCCAAGAGACCCAGTACTTC. It translates to CASSKTGAVQETQYF. The V and J genes are TRBV27 and TRBJ2-5; 8 nucleotides line up with TRBD1. This CDR3 is 15 amino acids long. Germline loops: CDR1 MNHEY, CDR2 SMNVEV (reference sequence). V lost 6 bases, J lost 1 base, and 7 bases stayed unmatched.

This clonotype has a handful of counts. The J gene is TRBJ2-1, the V gene TRBV20-1; 10 nucleotides match TRBD2. Trimming took 0 bases from V and 5 from J; bases not matched to a gene: 4. CDR3 length equals 15 residues. Per the germline V gene, CDR1 is DFQATT and CDR2 is SNEGSKA (reference sequence). The CDR3 spells CSARDSGGPNNEQFF. CDR3 DNA: TGCAGTGCTAGAGATAGCGGGGGGCCCAACAATGAGCAGTTCTTC.

This sequence joins TRBV18 and TRBJ1-6; D is undetermined. The CDR3 contains 16 residues. From germline, CDR1 is KGHSH and CDR2 LQKENI. Trimming removed 3 bases from V and 10 bases from J, with 19 bases in between. In DNA, the CDR3 is TGTGCCAGCTCACCCCGTGCTTTGGGGTCGGGCTCACCCCTCCACTTT. This sequence encodes CASSPRALGSGSPLHF. The whole variable domain, remainder taken from reference TRBV18 and TRBJ1-6, is NAGVMQNPRHLVRRRGQEARLRCSPMKGHSHVYWYRQLPEEGLKFMVYLQKENIIDESGMPKERFSAEFPKEGPSILRIQQVVRGDSAAYFCASSPRALGSGSPLHFGNGTRLTVT.

On this clonotype itself: The junction differs from germline at one of its ends, possibly a read error. The chain joins TRBV2 to TRBJ2-7; weak D call: TRBD2 (6 bases). The CDR3 extends over 13 amino acids. From germline, CDR1 is SNHLY and CDR2 FYNNEI. CDR3 sequence reads: CAISAREVGEQYF. The CDR3 nucleotides are TGTGCCATCAGTGCCAGGGAGGTAGGCGAGCAGTACTTC.

The sample holds a few counts of this clonotype. The V and J genes are TRBV12-3 or TRBV12-4 and TRBJ1-4; D perhaps matches TRBD1 (6 bases). V was trimmed by 3 bases and J by 3 bases, leaving 17 bases between them. The CDR3 has 17 residues. CDR3 region: CASSFQGGGLPNEKLFF. The CDR3 nucleotides read TGTGCCAGCAGTTTTCAAGGAGGGGGACTCCCTAATGAAAAACTGTTTTTT.

The rearrangement links TRBV12-3 or TRBV12-4 to TRBJ1-1, with 8 bases matching TRBD1. CDR3 length: 15 amino acids. J gave up 1 base and V 6 bases, and 7 bases lay outside the gene matches. CDR3 region: CASRYSGTGNTEAFF. The CDR3, as DNA: TGTGCCAGCAGATACTCCGGGACAGGGAACACTGAAGCTTTCTTT.

The chain has TRBV12-3 or TRBV12-4 and TRBJ2-4, with 11 positions matching TRBD1. J gave up 3 bases and V 5 bases, and 9 bases lay outside the gene matches. The CDR3 runs to 17 residues. The CDR3 nucleotides read TGTGCCAGCAGTCCCTCAGGAGGGACAGGGGGCAAAAACATTCAGTACTTC. Translation: CASSPSGGTGGKNIQYF.

This clonotype has only a few counts. The rearrangement links TRBV12-3 or TRBV12-4 to TRBJ2-5; D possibly uses TRBD1 or TRBD2 (6 bases each). CDR3 length: 14 residues. V lost 1 base to trimming and J lost 6 bases, with 12 bases between them. The CDR3 DNA reads as TGTGCCAGCAGTTTAGGGGGGGCAGGGAAGACCCAGTACTTC. The encoded protein is CASSLGGAGKTQYF.

The table lists this clonotype with a few counts. The chain uses TRBV4-2 and TRBJ2-3, with 7 nucleotides matching TRBD2. The germline CDR1 and CDR2 sequences are LGHNA and YNFKEQ. The CDR3 extends over 17 amino acids. V dropped 0 bases and J dropped 0; count of bases not matched to a gene: 6. The DNA of the CDR3 is TGTGCCAGCAGCCAAGATTCTGCGCGGGGGAGCACAGATACGCAGTATTTT. It translates to CASSQDSARGSTDTQYF.